The rows below give T cell receptor beta chains drawn from one sample of a study of human T cells and chemical hapten exposure. One entry per CDR3 protein results from TCRdb running MiXCR on the RACE reads. The profile covers tens of thousands of distinct CDR3 sequences, with approximately 9.9% appearing a single time and less than 2.5% taken by the ten largest. The specimen comprised whole blood, sampled in connection with sensitization to the hapten diphenylcyclopropenone (DPC). The receptors come from a middle-aged man with alopecia areata. Some clones in this sample may be carry-over from other donors' samples. The CDR3 runs from the conserved cysteine through the conserved F or W. D genes are given only for firm matches. Rows give clone size only sometimes, using once, few, many, or a class for an expanded clone.

V	length	J	D	size	DNA	CDR3
TRBV7-9	15	TRBJ1-1	-	-	TGTGCCAGCAGCTTAAATGAAGGAGCTTACACTGAAGCTTTCTTT	CASSLNEGAYTEAFF
TRBV6-2/TRBV6-3	19	TRBJ1-1	-	-	TGTGCCAGCAGTTACTCGATTACGCAGTGGCTGGGCATGAACACTGAAGCTTTCTTT	CASSYSITQWLGMNTEAFF
TRBV6-5	16	TRBJ2-7	TRBD1	-	TGTGCCAGCAGTCCTTCCCTCGATGACAGGGGTTACGAGCAGTACTTC	CASSPSLDDRGYEQYF
TRBV6-2/TRBV6-3	16	TRBJ2-1	-	-	TGTGCCAGCAGTTACCCGGGGTCTCCGTCCTACAATGAGCAGTTCTTC	CASSYPGSPSYNEQFF
TRBV6-5	16	TRBJ1-4	-	many	TGTGCCAGCAGTTACCGACCAGGGCAGATTAATGAAAAACTGTTTTTT	CASSYRPGQINEKLFF
TRBV9	16	TRBJ2-4	TRBD1	few	TGTGCCAGCAGCTCCCGACAGGGCCTAGCCAAAAACATTCAGTACTTC	CASSSRQGLAKNIQYF
TRBV7-6	12	TRBJ2-7	-	-	TGTGCCAGCAGCTCCCACGGGGACGAGCAGTACTTC	CASSSHGDEQYF
TRBV10-3	14	TRBJ2-3	TRBD2	many	TGTGCCATCAGTGAGGGTCTAGCGGGAGATACGCAGTATTTT	CAISEGLAGDTQYF
TRBV7-8	17	TRBJ1-1	TRBD1	-	TGTGCCAGCAGCTTAGGAGTGGGGGGACAGATGAACACTGAAGCTTTCTTT	CASSLGVGGQMNTEAFF
TRBV19	15	TRBJ1-5	-	few	TGTGCCAGTAGTACCATCGGACAGTTCAATCAGCCCCAGCATTTT	CASSTIGQFNQPQHF
TRBV12-5	16	TRBJ2-1	-	-	TGTGCTAGTGGTTTGCCCCGGTCGGAGTCCTACAATGAGCAGTTCTTC	CASGLPRSESYNEQFF
TRBV18	14	TRBJ2-3	-	few	TGTGCCAGCTCACCACCCCGATTCACAGATACGCAGTATTTT	CASSPPRFTDTQYF
TRBV7-2	12	TRBJ1-1	-	many	TGTGCCAGCAGCTCCGGGAGAATAGAAGCTTTCTTT	CASSSGRIEAFF
TRBV5-6	16	TRBJ1-1	TRBD1	many	TGTGCCAGCAGCTTGAGGACAGGGCGACTGGGGGCTGAAGCTTTCTTT	CASSLRTGRLGAEAFF
TRBV6-5	15	TRBJ2-1	-	-	TGTGCCAGCAGTTACTCGGGCAGGGTTTTTAATGAGCAGTTCTTC	CASSYSGRVFNEQFF
TRBV19	13	TRBJ1-5	-	-	TGTGCCAGTAGTATGGCTGAGAATCAGCCCCAGCATTTT	CASSMAENQPQHF
TRBV28	17	TRBJ2-6	TRBD2	-	TGTGCCAGCAGTCCAGCATCGGGAGGACGTGGGGCCAACGTCCTGACTTTC	CASSPASGGRGANVLTF
TRBV7-2	14	TRBJ2-7	TRBD2	-	TGTGCCAGCAGCTTAGCCAGCGGGAGGAGGGAGCAGTACTTC	CASSLASGRREQYF
TRBV12-3/TRBV12-4	16	TRBJ2-5	TRBD2	few	TGTGCCAGTCCGGGACTAGCGGGAGTCATCCGAGAGACCCAGTACTTC	CASPGLAGVIRETQYF
TRBV14	15	TRBJ1-6	-	many	TGTGCCAGCAGCCAGGCCCGGACGGACAATTCACCCCTCCACTTT	CASSQARTDNSPLHF
TRBV15	14	TRBJ2-3	TRBD1	-	TGTGCCACCTCGACAGGGGGCGTAACAGATACGCAGTATTTT	CATSTGGVTDTQYF
TRBV28	13	TRBJ2-7	TRBD1	-	TGTGCCAGCTCCTCGGGACAGTCCTCCGAGCAGTACTTC	CASSSGQSSEQYF
TRBV10-3	14	TRBJ1-1	TRBD1	few	TGTGCCATCAGAGAACGGGACAGGAACACTGAAGCTTTCTTT	CAIRERDRNTEAFF
TRBV7-2	14	TRBJ2-1	-	few	TGTGCCAGCAGCTCTGGCCCGGCTAGTAATGAGCAGTTCTTC	CASSSGPASNEQFF